A single sample gave rise to the 27 T cell receptor beta chains below, sequenced in a study of cytomegalovirus exposure and HLA in healthy donors. 13 Jbeta primers and 60 Vbeta primers were used for the PCR. Only in-frame clones appear in the TCRdb table, and some are missing; sequencing was by immunoSEQ multiplex PCR. The sample holds fewer than 120,000 clones; 86% are singletons and the top ten take about 1.8%. The sequenced sample consisted of PBMCs. The source is a man aged 40-55 years in good health and CMV-seronegative.

CDR3 DNA sequence: TGTGCCAGCAGGCCCGGGTATCTAGGTTCACCCCTCCACTTT. It specifies CASRPGYLGSPLHF. The chain links TRBV6-5 to TRBJ1-6, with D unresolved. The CDR3 is made up of 14 amino acids. Germline loops: CDR1 MNHEY, CDR2 SVGAGI. Trimming stripped 6 bases from V and 9 bases from J, with 15 bases between.

This sequence joins TRBV7-2 and TRBJ1-6; 8 bases match TRBD1. This CDR3 comprises 17 residues. With 7 bases clipped from V and 7 bases from J, the junction kept 15 bases outside the gene matches. Germline assignment: CDR1 SGHTA and CDR2 FQGNSA. In nucleotides, the CDR3 is TGTGCCAGCAACCTCCAGGGCAGGGGGCGAGAAAATTCACCCCTCCACTTT. Its protein product is CASNLQGRGRENSPLHF.

V is TRBV5-5 and J is TRBJ1-1; tentative D call: TRBD1 (6 bases). The CDR3 covers 15 residues. V was shortened by 1 base and J by 5 bases, with 15 bases between the two germline ends. The germline V gene encodes CDR1 SGHKS and CDR2 YYEKEE (reference sequence). DNA for the CDR3: TGTGCCAGCAGCTTGCGGGCGGGGGCAGATACTGAAGCTTTCTTT. Its protein is CASSLRAGADTEAFF.

This rearrangement joins TRBV27 to TRBJ2-7, with D perhaps matching TRBD1 (5 bases). The CDR3 is 14 amino acids. In germline, CDR1 is MNHEY, CDR2 SMNVEV (reference sequence). V was shortened by 2 bases and J by 1 base, with 9 bases between the two germline ends. The chain's CDR3 is CASSLKGKSYEQYF. In DNA, the CDR3 is TGTGCCAGCAGTTTAAAGGGGAAGTCCTACGAGCAGTACTTC.

The chain combines TRBV6-5 with TRBJ2-7; D gene unclear. V was shortened by 0 bases and J by 1 base, with 13 bases between the two germline ends. Germline V gene lookup returns CDR1 MNHEY and CDR2 SVGAGI. This CDR3 region has 16 residues. The chain's CDR3 is CASSYSRGAKSYEQYF. In nucleotides, the CDR3 is TGTGCCAGCAGTTACTCGAGAGGAGCTAAGTCCTACGAGCAGTACTTC.

This rearrangement joins TRBV5-1 to TRBJ2-5; the D is unclear. The length of the CDR3 is 14 residues. The V end lost 3 bases, the J end lost 2 bases, and 11 bases lay between the germline ends. CDR1 is SGHRS, CDR2 YFSETQ, per germline. The CDR3 loop is CASSYSPIQETQYF. The CDR3, as DNA: TGCGCCAGCAGCTACTCCCCTATACAAGAGACCCAGTACTTC.

The chain links TRBV2 to TRBJ2-1; 8 nucleotides line up with TRBD2. The CDR3 covers 11 residues. Germline V gene sequence: CDR1 SNHLY, CDR2 FYNNEI. J gave up 13 bases and V 6 bases, and 5 bases lay outside the gene matches. The CDR3 region has the DNA TGTGCCAGCAGCTCGGGGGGGATTCAGTTCTTC. This sequence encodes CASSSGGIQFF.

J is TRBJ2-3 and V is TRBV4-1; tentatively, D is TRBD2 (7 bases). V shed 0 bases and J shed 6 bases, with 16 bases lying between them. Germline CDR1 MGHRA, CDR2 YSYEKL. The CDR3 is 16 residues long. The CDR3 bases are TGCGCCAGCAGCCAAGAATGGACGCGGGGGCATGATACGCAGTATTTT. It specifies CASSQEWTRGHDTQYF.

The chain is built from TRBV5-8 and TRBJ1-1; TRBD1 matches 10 bases. Per the germline V gene, CDR1 is SGHTS and CDR2 is YDEGEE. There are 15 residues in the CDR3. V was clipped by 4 bases and J by 5 bases; unmatched bases: 8. The CDR3: CASSEGQGLRTEAFF. CDR3 nucleotides: TGTGCCAGCAGCGAGGGACAGGGGTTGAGAACTGAAGCTTTCTTT.

The V call is TRBV10-3, the J call TRBJ1-1; a possible D gene is TRBD1 (5 bases). The CDR3 is 12 residues long. Germline CDR1 ENHRY, CDR2 SYGVKD. V was pared by 10 bases and J by 3 bases, with 12 bases between. This CDR3 reads CATSTGDTEAFF. CDR3 bases: TGTGCCACCTCTACGGGGGACACTGAAGCTTTCTTT.

V is TRBV18 and J is TRBJ1-3; no clear D gene. CDR3 length: 14 amino acids. CDR1 and CDR2 (germline): KGHSH, LQKENI. The germline V and J ends were trimmed by 3 bases and 5 bases, with 11 bases remaining between them. CDR3 nucleotides: TGTGCCAGCTCACCTTCATCCCTACGAAACACCATATATTTT. Protein product: CASSPSSLRNTIYF.

The genes are TRBV30 and TRBJ1-5; 9 nucleotides line up with TRBD1. Per germline, CDR1 GTSNPN and CDR2 SVGIG (reference sequence). CDR3 size: 13 residues. Germline trimming cut 4 bases from V and 6 bases from J; bases unmatched to any gene: 4. The CDR3 sequence is CAWTTGGGQPQHF. In nucleotides, the CDR3 is TGTGCCTGGACGACAGGGGGTGGTCAGCCCCAGCATTTT.

In this sample, this clone turned up once. This chain connects TRBV7-7 to TRBJ2-3, with 10 positions matching TRBD2. With V trimmed by 5 bases and J by 1 base, 3 bases remained unmatched. The CDR3 spans 15 residues. The germline CDR1 and CDR2 sequences are SSHAT and FNYEAQ (reference sequence). The CDR3 region is CASSPTSGGTDTQYF. CDR3 DNA: TGTGCCAGCAGCCCCACTAGCGGGGGCACAGATACGCAGTATTTT.

A word on this clone: A junction boundary mismatches the germline segment, possibly from a read error. The chain combines TRBV18 with TRBJ1-1; D ambiguous. The CDR3 consists of 13 residues. Germline assignment: CDR1 KGHSH and CDR2 LQKENI. This CDR3 is CASSPLAGTDAFF. The CDR3 nucleotides are TGTGCCAGCTCACCACTCGCGGGTACTGACGCTTTCTTT.

This chain connects TRBV30 to TRBJ2-1, with 12 bases fitting TRBD1. V lost 0 bases, J lost 9 bases, and 15 bases stayed unmatched. Germline-derived CDR1 and CDR2 are GTSNPN and SVGIG (reference sequence). CDR3 size: 18 residues. The CDR3 loop is CAWSVRVFGTGGLGEQFF. CDR3 sequence (DNA): TGTGCCTGGAGTGTACGGGTGTTTGGGACAGGGGGCCTTGGTGAGCAGTTCTTC.

The rearrangement joins TRBV6-1 to TRBJ2-7, with 9 bases fitting TRBD1. The CDR3 runs to 15 residues. V shed 3 bases, J shed 1 base, and the junction held 4 bases outside the gene matches. The germline gives CDR1 MNHNS, CDR2 SASEGT. For the CDR3, the DNA is TGTGCCAGCAGTGACCGGGACAGGGTGTCCTACGAGCAGTACTTC. Protein sequence: CASSDRDRVSYEQYF.

This chain joins TRBV9 and TRBJ1-6, with a possible D match to TRBD1 (6 bases). V was pared by 4 bases and J by 7 bases, with 15 bases between. The CDR3 is 15 residues long. Germline loops: CDR1 SGDLS, CDR2 YYNGEE. CDR3: CASSPRGGGNSPLHF. The CDR3, as DNA: TGTGCCAGCAGCCCCCGAGGGGGGGGGAATTCACCCCTCCACTTT.

This clone was found a few times. This chain connects TRBV5-6 to TRBJ2-1; 10 bases align to TRBD1. The CDR3 is 15 residues long. Germline V lookup: CDR1 SGHDT, CDR2 YYEEEE. The V and J ends lost 4 bases and 7 bases, in that order; junction bases with no gene match: 8. CDR3 nucleotides: TGTGCCAGCAGCCTGGGACAGGGGTTAGGAAATGAGCAGTTCTTC. Translation gives CASSLGQGLGNEQFF. Using reference TRBV5-6 and TRBJ2-1 for the parts outside the CDR3, the full variable domain is DAGVTQSPTHLIKTRGQQVTLRCSPKSGHDTVSWYQQALGQGPQFIFQYYEEEERQRGNFPDRFSGHQFPNYSSELNVNALLLGDSALYLCASSLGQGLGNEQFFGPGTRLTVL.

J is TRBJ2-4 and V is TRBV27, with D maybe TRBD1 (6 bases). The CDR3 spans 13 residues. The V gene lost 2 bases and the J gene lost 9 bases, with 11 bases spanning the gap. Germline CDR1 and CDR2: MNHEY and SMNVEV (reference sequence). The CDR3 here is CASSLGQSRIQYF. CDR3 nucleotides: TGTGCCAGCAGTTTAGGACAGTCACGCATTCAGTACTTC.

The chain carries TRBV18 and TRBJ1-5, with D possibly being TRBD1 (5 bases). Germline CDR1 KGHSH, CDR2 LQKENI. V was pared by 5 bases and J by 5 bases, with 16 bases between. CDR3 size: 15 residues. CDR3 bases: TGTGCCAGCTCATCCGACCAGGGTGGGCATCAGCCCCAGCATTTT. This translates into CASSSDQGGHQPQHF.

The J gene is TRBJ1-4, the V gene TRBV7-6; D perhaps matches TRBD1 (6 bases). Per the germline V gene, CDR1 is SGHVS and CDR2 is FNYEAQ. This CDR3 is 16 amino acids long. V shed 1 base and J shed 3 bases, with 12 bases lying between them. The CDR3 bases are TGTGCCAGCAGCTTAGGGGCAGGGGCACCTAATGAAAAACTGTTTTTT. Translated, it gives CASSLGAGAPNEKLFF.

The table lists this clone with a count of one. The chain employs TRBV28 and TRBJ1-2, with a weak D call TRBD1 (6 bases). V lost 4 bases, J lost 8 bases, and 11 bases lay in between. Germline V CDR1 and CDR2: MDHEN, SYDVKM. This CDR3 spans 12 amino acids. As DNA, the CDR3 is TGTGCCAGCAGTTCGGGGGGCTGGGGCTACACCTTC. It codes for CASSSGGWGYTF.

The V gene is TRBV5-1, the J gene TRBJ1-1; 10 positions agree with TRBD1. CDR1 is SGHRS, CDR2 YFSETQ, per germline. J lost 1 base, V lost 5 bases, and 5 bases had no gene match. The CDR3 extends over 15 amino acids. The CDR3 sequence: CASRPGQGKNTEAFF. CDR3 bases: TGCGCCAGCAGACCGGGACAGGGGAAGAACACTGAAGCTTTCTTT.

This chain joins TRBV28 and TRBJ2-7; 7 bases line up with TRBD1. The CDR3 loop spans 14 amino acids. CDR1 and CDR2 from the germline V gene are MDHEN and SYDVKM. The junction had 8 bases not matched to a gene; V was cut back by 7 bases and J by 2 bases. Written as DNA, the CDR3 is TGTGCCAGCACTCAGGGGGTTGGCGCCTACGAGCAGTACTTC. Its translation: CASTQGVGAYEQYF.

This chain connects TRBV6-6 to TRBJ1-2; D uncertain. CDR3 length: 13 amino acids. V was clipped by 3 bases and J by 0 bases, with 5 bases between them. Germline-derived CDR1 and CDR2 are MNHNY and SVGAGI (reference sequence). The CDR3: CASSYQANYGYTF. The CDR3 DNA reads as TGTGCCAGCAGTTATCAGGCTAACTATGGCTACACCTTC.

The chain carries TRBV4-3 and TRBJ1-1, with D unclear. The CDR3 contains 14 residues. Trimming cost V 0 bases and J 4 bases, with 9 bases left between them. The germline CDR1 and CDR2 sequences are LGHNA and YSLEER. The CDR3, as DNA: TGCGCCAGCAGCCAAGATTCAGGTTCCACTGAAGCTTTCTTT. It is translated as CASSQDSGSTEAFF.

This clone occurred a few times. This rearrangement joins TRBV5-8 to TRBJ2-3; 11 bases agree with TRBD1. V gave up 0 bases and J gave up 5 bases; unmatched junction bases: 2. Germline V gene lookup returns CDR1 SGHTS and CDR2 YDEGEE. The CDR3 sequence is 15 residues long. The CDR3 nucleotides read TGTGCCAGCAGCTTGGGGACAGGGGGCGTAGATACGCAGTATTTT. It specifies CASSLGTGGVDTQYF.